Listed below are T cell receptor beta chains from one sample, sequenced in a study of technical replicates of blood from a handful of donors. Method: immunoSEQ multiplex PCR; TCRdb's copy keeps in-frame clones and lacks some. Counted here are tens of thousands of clones, around 94% occurring once; the ten biggest clones make up over 0.2%. The sequencing input was T cells isolated from PBMCs. The receptors originated from a human donor in good health. Both conserved end residues are part of each CDR3. A D gene is named only where the DNA matches it firmly. Where a row states a size, it is once, few, many or the class of an expanded clone; other rows omit it.

>TRBV19|-|-|TRBJ1-5
CASQVVTGNQPQHF
TGTGCCAGTCAAGTGGTAACGGGCAATCAGCCCCAGCATTTT
>TRBV28|-|TRBD1|TRBJ1-1
CASRQGGTEAFF
TGTGCCAGCCGACAGGGAGGCACTGAAGCTTTCTTT
>TRBV18|-|-|TRBJ1-4
CASSPFFLGSANEKLFF
TGTGCCAGCTCACCGTTTTTTTTGGGCTCGGCTAATGAAAAACTGTTTTTT
>TRBV18|-|-|TRBJ2-1
CASSPTSWEQFF
TGTGCCAGCTCACCAACCAGTTGGGAGCAGTTCTTC
>TRBV4-2|-|TRBD2|TRBJ2-1
CASSQDNAGAGEQFF
TGTGCCAGCAGCCAAGACAACGCGGGAGCGGGTGAGCAGTTCTTC
>TRBV6-5|-|TRBD1|TRBJ2-7
CASSYLDRISYEQYF
TGTGCCAGCAGTTACCTGGACAGGATCTCCTACGAGCAGTACTTC
>TRBV6-5|once|TRBD1|TRBJ2-7
CASRLQGPPYEQYF
TGTGCCAGCAGATTACAGGGGCCCCCCTACGAGCAGTACTTC
>TRBV5-1|-|TRBD1|TRBJ1-2
CASSFGQGGAGYTF
TGCGCCAGCAGCTTTGGACAGGGCGGCGCTGGCTACACCTTC
>TRBV4-1|-|TRBD1|TRBJ2-5
CASSHNKGGTGVITETQYF
TGCGCCAGCAGCCACAATAAAGGGGGGACAGGGGTGATAACGGAGACCCAGTACTTC
>TRBV29-1|-|-|TRBJ1-5
CSVAAGPSNQPQHF
TGCAGCGTTGCGGCAGGGCCTAGCAATCAGCCCCAGCATTTT
>TRBV5-4|-|-|TRBJ1-1
CASSLAGGLKMSFF
TGTGCCAGCAGCTTGGCCGGGGGACTTAAGATGTCTTTCTTT
>TRBV29-1|-|TRBD1|TRBJ2-2
CSVWDRGPGELFF
TGCAGCGTTTGGGACAGGGGGCCCGGGGAGCTGTTTTTT
>TRBV7-2|-|TRBD2|TRBJ2-7
CASSLGLAAYEQYF
TGTGCCAGCAGCTTAGGACTAGCGGCCTACGAGCAGTACTTC
>TRBV10-3|-|TRBD1|TRBJ2-5
CAISPRATGLDGETQYF
TGTGCCATCAGTCCCCGAGCGACAGGGTTAGATGGAGAGACCCAGTACTTC
>TRBV19|-|-|TRBJ2-2
CASSPPFGGPGELFF
TGTGCCAGTAGTCCTCCCTTCGGGGGGCCTGGGGAGCTGTTTTTT
>TRBV7-7|-|-|TRBJ2-2
CASSSQGAVTGELFF
TGTGCTAGCAGCTCGCAGGGTGCGGTCACCGGGGAGCTGTTTTTT
>TRBV11-1|-|-|TRBJ2-1
CASKRGRVNEQFF
TGTGCCAGCAAACGGGGTAGGGTCAATGAGCAGTTCTTC
>TRBV4-1|-|-|TRBJ2-1
CASSVLASSYNEQFF
TGCGCCAGCAGTGTGCTAGCAAGCTCCTACAATGAGCAGTTCTTC
>TRBV28|-|TRBD1|TRBJ2-7
CASSGHSGTGYEQYF
TGTGCCAGCAGTGGTCATTCCGGGACAGGCTACGAGCAGTACTTC
>TRBV19|-|-|TRBJ2-6
CASSVDRSGANVLTF
TGTGCCAGTAGCGTCGACAGGTCTGGGGCCAACGTCCTGACTTTC
>TRBV6-4|-|TRBD1|TRBJ1-2
CASSEGQGLYGYTF
TGTGCCAGCAGTGAGGGACAGGGACTCTATGGCTACACCTTC
>TRBV7-8|-|-|TRBJ1-1
CASSSRRGMRVDGTEAFF
TGTGCCAGCAGCTCTAGGAGGGGAATGAGGGTTGATGGCACTGAAGCTTTCTTT
>TRBV27|-|-|TRBJ1-2
CASSGAVGRDPYGYTF
TGTGCCAGCAGTGGGGCCGTGGGGAGGGACCCCTATGGCTACACCTTC
>TRBV10-2|-|TRBD2|TRBJ2-5
CASSDLRGGQETQYF
TGCGCCAGCAGTGACCTCCGGGGGGGCCAAGAGACCCAGTACTTC